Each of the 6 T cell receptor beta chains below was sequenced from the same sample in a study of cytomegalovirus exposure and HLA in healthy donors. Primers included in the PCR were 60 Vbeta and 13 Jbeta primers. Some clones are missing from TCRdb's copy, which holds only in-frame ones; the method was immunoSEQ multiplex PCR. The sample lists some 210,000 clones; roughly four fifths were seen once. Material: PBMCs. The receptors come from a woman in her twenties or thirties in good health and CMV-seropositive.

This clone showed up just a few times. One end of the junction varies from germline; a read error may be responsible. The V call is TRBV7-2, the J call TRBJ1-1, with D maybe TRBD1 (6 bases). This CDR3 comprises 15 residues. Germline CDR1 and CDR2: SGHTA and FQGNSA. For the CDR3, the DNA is TGTGCCAGCACCTTAAGAGGACAGCAGAACACTGAAGCTTTCTTT. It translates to CASTLRGQQNTEAFF.

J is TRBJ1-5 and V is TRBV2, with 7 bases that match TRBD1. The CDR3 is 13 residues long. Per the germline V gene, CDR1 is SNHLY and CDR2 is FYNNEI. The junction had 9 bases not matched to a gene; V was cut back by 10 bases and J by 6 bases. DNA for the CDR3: TGTGCCACCGCCCAGGGGGTGGGTCAGCCCCAGCATTTT. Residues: CATAQGVGQPQHF.

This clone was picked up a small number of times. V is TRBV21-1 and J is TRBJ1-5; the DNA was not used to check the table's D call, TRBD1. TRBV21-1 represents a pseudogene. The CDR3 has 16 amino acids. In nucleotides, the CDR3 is TGTGCCAGCAGCATCACAGGGGACCATTTCACATGGCCCCAGCATTTT. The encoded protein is CASSITGDHFTWPQHF.

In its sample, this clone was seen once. The CDR3 protein is CASSLARGPEYNEQFF. The CDR3 coding sequence is TGTGCCAGCAGCTTAGCGCGGGGGCCGGAATACAATGAGCAGTTCTTC. This chain connects TRBV7-9 to TRBJ2-1, with D possibly TRBD2 on 7 matching bases. Germline V lookup: CDR1 SEHNR, CDR2 FQNEAQ (reference sequence). The CDR3 sequence is 16 residues long. Trimming shortened V by 0 bases and J by 4 bases, and 13 bases separated the two germline ends.

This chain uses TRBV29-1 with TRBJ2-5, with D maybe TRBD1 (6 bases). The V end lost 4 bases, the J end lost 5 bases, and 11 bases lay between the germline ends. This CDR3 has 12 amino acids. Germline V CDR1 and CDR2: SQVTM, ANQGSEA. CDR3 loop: CSVVTGWETQYF. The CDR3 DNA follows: TGCAGCGTTGTGACAGGCTGGGAGACCCAGTACTTC.

For the CDR3, the DNA is TGTGCCAGCAGTGCGACAGGTGACTATGGCTACACCTTC. Its protein product is CASSATGDYGYTF. This sequence joins TRBV27 and TRBJ1-2; D perhaps matches TRBD1 (6 bases). V was cut by 5 bases and J by 3 bases, with 10 bases left in between. Germline V CDR1 and CDR2: MNHEY, SMNVEV (reference sequence). This CDR3 comprises 13 residues.